This paragraph reports one T cell receptor beta chain. There are a few counts of this clonotype. The antigen this receptor binds is unknown. Since a much larger clone is just one base distant, this may be a read error. These data originate in a study of tumor and adjacent non-tumor tissue in lung cancer listed by TCRdb under 2018. About the investigation overall: By cancer type, the cohort comprised 11 to 12 adenocarcinoma patients, a couple of squamous cell carcinoma patients and 1 small cell lung cancer patient. Ages among the approximately 15 patients ranged from about 30 to 85 years, there were approximately ten men and 5 women, and disease was at TNM stage I to III. In total, sequencing yielded some 130 million productive TCRbeta reads, which works out to an average of about 4.2 million reads per sample. The study compared bulk TCRbeta repertoires from lung tumor tissue and matched distant non-tumor lung tissue of some 14 lung cancer patients. TCRbeta CDR3 sequencing was performed on 30 to 35 paired specimens, with one tumor sample and one normal lung sample collected per patient.

The library was obtained by multiplex PCR. Data came from an Illumina HiSeq 2500. TCRbeta libraries were constructed through three rounds of nested PCR with primers (Table S4) according to protocols adapted from ARM-PCR. Before sequencing, PCR products of 200-500 bp were excised from the gel and purified with the QIAquick gel extraction kit. The source study handled its data this way. Reads were cleaned using Trimmomatic, were merged into complete CDR3 sequences using FLASH, and were assigned to V(D)J germline segments using MiTCR. Clonal diversity was calculated as the inverse Simpson's index using VDJtools. In-frame sequences lacking a premature stop codon were counted as productive reads. TCRdb applied fastp at Q25 and MiXCR to the public reads, then kept only in-frame beta chains. Entries are consolidated by CDR3 protein sequence, retaining the most common genes and DNA. These V and J calls originate from TCRdb's pipeline instead of the authors' own analysis. Recorded for this sample are roughly 74,000 distinct CDR3 sequences; over 65% of them occurred a single time. The top ten hold under 50% of the sample.

RNA was extracted from bulk unsorted tissue and checked for quality with a NanoDrop ND-1000 and an Agilent 2100. Distant non-tumor tissue taken more than 3 cm from the tumor edge was used as the normal lung sample. The donors were newly diagnosed lung cancer patients admitted for thoracic surgery in China from August to November 2014 who had not received prior chemotherapy. Patients who had received previous radiotherapy or chemotherapy, or who had another concurrent cancer, were excluded from the study. Pieces of surgical tissue measuring roughly 1-2.2 cm3 were kept in RNAlater solution and held at -80 degrees C until needed. Findings and caveats that apply to the study as a whole: A significantly larger cumulative share of the repertoire was made up by the top 100 clones in normal lung than in tumor tissue. Significantly higher TCR diversity (inverse Simpson) was observed in tumor tissue than in normal lung tissue (around 450 vs 150, P = 0.0075, Mann-Whitney U test). Because peripheral blood was not sequenced, the blood TCRbeta repertoires of the lung cancer patients in the study went unexamined. Only about 15 patients were in the cohort, and the authors stated that larger samples and more detailed clinical data are needed. The methods do not name the sequencing platform or mention unique molecular identifiers. Significantly higher TCR diversity was found in younger patients, and higher tumor TCR diversity was associated with shorter overall and disease-free survival.

As encoded in the germline V gene (reference sequence), CDR1 is DFQATT while CDR2 is SNEGSKA. The CDR3 contains 14 residues, cysteine and phenylalanine counted. Solely the CDR3 DNA is kept, with 42 bases framed from the first base. Trimming costs V 6 bases and J 3 bases, and their ends lie 14 bases apart. The source of this sequence is a man aged 70-80 years with non-small cell lung cancer. The V and J genes are TRBV20-1 and TRBJ2-2; D gene: possibly TRBD2, on 7 matching bases. Sample: distant non-tumor lung tissue. At the DNA level, the sequence is TGCAGTGCAGAGGGGGGGGGTTACACCGGGGAGCTGTTTTTT. This translates into CSAEGGGYTGELFF.